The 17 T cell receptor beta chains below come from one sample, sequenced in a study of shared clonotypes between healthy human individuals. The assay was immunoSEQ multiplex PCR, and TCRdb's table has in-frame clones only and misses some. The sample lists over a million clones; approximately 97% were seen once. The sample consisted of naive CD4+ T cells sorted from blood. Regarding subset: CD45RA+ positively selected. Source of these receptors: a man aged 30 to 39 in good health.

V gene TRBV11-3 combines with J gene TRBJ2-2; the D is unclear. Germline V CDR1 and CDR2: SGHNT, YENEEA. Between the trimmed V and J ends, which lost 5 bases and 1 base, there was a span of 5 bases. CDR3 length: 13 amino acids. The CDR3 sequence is CASSRQNTGELFF. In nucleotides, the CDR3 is TGTGCCAGCAGCCGCCAGAACACCGGGGAGCTGTTTTTT.

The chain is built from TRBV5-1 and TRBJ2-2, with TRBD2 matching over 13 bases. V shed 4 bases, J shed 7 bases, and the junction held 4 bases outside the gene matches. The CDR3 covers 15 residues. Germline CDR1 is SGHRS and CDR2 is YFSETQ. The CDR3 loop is CASSRLAGGNGELFF. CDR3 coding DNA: TGCGCCAGCAGCAGACTAGCGGGAGGCAACGGGGAGCTGTTTTTT. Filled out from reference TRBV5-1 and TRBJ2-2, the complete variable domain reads KAGVTQTPRYLIKTRGQQVTLSCSPISGHRSVSWYQQTPGQGLQFLFEYFSETQRNKGNFPGRFSGRQFSNSRSEMNVSTLELGDSALYLCASSRLAGGNGELFFGEGSRLTVL.

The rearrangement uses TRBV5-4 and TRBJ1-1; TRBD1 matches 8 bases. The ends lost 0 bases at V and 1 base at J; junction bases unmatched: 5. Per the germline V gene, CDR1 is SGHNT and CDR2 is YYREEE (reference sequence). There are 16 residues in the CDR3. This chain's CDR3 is CASSLERGQGNTEAFF. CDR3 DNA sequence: TGTGCCAGCAGCTTGGAGCGAGGACAGGGGAACACTGAAGCTTTCTTT.

CDR3 loop: CASSPRAGALEQYF. The DNA of the CDR3 is TGTGCCAGCAGCCCGAGGGCGGGAGCCCTAGAGCAGTACTTC. The chain carries TRBV7-2 and TRBJ2-7; 7 nucleotides agree with TRBD2. This CDR3 spans 14 amino acids. Germline V CDR1 and CDR2: SGHTA, FQGNSA. V lost 5 bases and J lost 7; bases outside the gene matches: 11.

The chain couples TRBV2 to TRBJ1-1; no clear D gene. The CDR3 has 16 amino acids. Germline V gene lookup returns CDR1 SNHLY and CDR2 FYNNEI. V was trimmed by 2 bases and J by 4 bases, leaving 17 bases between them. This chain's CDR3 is CASSEPEGIKSTEAFF. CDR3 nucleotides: TGTGCCAGCAGTGAACCTGAGGGTATAAAGAGCACTGAAGCTTTCTTT.

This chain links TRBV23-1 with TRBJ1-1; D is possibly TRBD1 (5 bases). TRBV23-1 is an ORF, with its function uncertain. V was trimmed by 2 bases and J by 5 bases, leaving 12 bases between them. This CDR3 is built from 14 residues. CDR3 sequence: CASSQRDLGTEAFF. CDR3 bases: TGCGCCAGCAGTCAAAGGGACCTTGGGACTGAAGCTTTCTTT.

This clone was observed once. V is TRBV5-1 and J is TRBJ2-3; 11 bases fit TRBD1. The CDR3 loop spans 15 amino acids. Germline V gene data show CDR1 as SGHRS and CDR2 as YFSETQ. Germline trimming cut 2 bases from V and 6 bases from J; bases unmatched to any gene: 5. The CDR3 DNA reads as TGCGCCAGCAGCTTCGGACAGGGGGCGCGGGATACGCAGTATTTT. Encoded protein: CASSFGQGARDTQYF.

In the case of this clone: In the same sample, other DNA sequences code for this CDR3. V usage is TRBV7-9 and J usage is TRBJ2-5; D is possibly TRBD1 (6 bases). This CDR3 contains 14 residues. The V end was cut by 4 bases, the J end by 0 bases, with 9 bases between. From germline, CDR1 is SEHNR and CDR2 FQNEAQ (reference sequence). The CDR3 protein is CASSSGQYQETQYF. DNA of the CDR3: TGTGCCAGCAGCTCTGGACAGTACCAAGAGACCCAGTACTTC.

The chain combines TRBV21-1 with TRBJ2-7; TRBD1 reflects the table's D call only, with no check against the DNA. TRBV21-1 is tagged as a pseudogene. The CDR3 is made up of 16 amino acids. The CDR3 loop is CASTDRSSPPLYEQYF. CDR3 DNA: TGTGCCAGCACCGACAGAAGTTCCCCTCCCTTATACGAGCAGTACTTC.

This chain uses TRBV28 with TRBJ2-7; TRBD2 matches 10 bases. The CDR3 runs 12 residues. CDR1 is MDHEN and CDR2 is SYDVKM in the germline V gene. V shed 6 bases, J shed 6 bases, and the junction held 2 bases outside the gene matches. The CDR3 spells CASSLAGVEQYF. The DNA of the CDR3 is TGTGCCAGCAGCCTAGCGGGAGTCGAGCAGTACTTC.

The CDR3 sequence is CASSLVGDSLVKNEQYF. CDR3 sequence (DNA): TGTGCCAGCAGCTTAGTGGGGGACAGCTTGGTGAAGAACGAGCAGTACTTC. The chain uses TRBV11-2 and TRBJ2-7; 7 positions agree with TRBD1. Germline V gives CDR1 SGHAT, CDR2 FQNNGV. The CDR3 runs to 17 residues. J lost 5 bases, V lost 1 base, and 14 bases had no gene match.

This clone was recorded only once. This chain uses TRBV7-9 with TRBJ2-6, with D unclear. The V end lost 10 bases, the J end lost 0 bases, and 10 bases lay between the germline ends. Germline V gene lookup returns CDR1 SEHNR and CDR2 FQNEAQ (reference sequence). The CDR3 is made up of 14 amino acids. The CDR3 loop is CATCPNSGANVLTF. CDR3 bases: TGTGCCACTTGCCCGAACTCTGGGGCCAACGTCCTGACTTTC.

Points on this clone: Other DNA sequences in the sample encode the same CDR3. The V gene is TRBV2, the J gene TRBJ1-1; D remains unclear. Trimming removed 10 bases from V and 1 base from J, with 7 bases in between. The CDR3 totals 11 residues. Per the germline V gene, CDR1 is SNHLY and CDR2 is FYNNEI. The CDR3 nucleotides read TGTGCCACATCCCGGAACACTGAAGCTTTCTTT. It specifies CATSRNTEAFF. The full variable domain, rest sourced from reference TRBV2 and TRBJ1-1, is EPEVTQTPSHQVTQMGQEVILRCVPISNHLYFYWYRQILGQKVEFLVSFYNNEISEKSEIFDDQFSVERPDGSNFTLKIRSTKLEDSAMYFCATSRNTEAFFGQGTRLTVV.

CDR3 sequence reads: CASSLRDPGYEQYF. In DNA, the CDR3 is TGTGCCAGCAGCTTACGGGACCCAGGTTACGAGCAGTACTTC. The chain links TRBV7-8 to TRBJ2-7; D may correspond to TRBD1 or TRBD2 (5 bases each). The germline V gene has CDR1 SGHVS and CDR2 FQNEAQ. V was trimmed by 2 bases and J by 4 bases, leaving 12 bases between them. This CDR3 spans 14 amino acids.

The CDR3 DNA is TGTGCCAGCAGTGATGACTCCTACAATGAGCAGTTCTTC. Encoded protein: CASSDDSYNEQFF. This chain uses TRBV2 with TRBJ2-1; D gene ambiguous. The germline V gene encodes CDR1 SNHLY and CDR2 FYNNEI. This CDR3 contains 13 residues. V lost 3 bases to trimming and J lost 0 bases, with 3 bases between them.

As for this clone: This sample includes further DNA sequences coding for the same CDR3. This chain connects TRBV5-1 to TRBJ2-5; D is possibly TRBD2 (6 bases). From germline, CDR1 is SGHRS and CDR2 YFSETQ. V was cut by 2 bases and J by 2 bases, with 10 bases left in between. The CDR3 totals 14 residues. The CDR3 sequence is CASSFGGGQETQYF. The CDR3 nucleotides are TGCGCCAGCAGCTTTGGTGGGGGGCAAGAGACCCAGTACTTC.

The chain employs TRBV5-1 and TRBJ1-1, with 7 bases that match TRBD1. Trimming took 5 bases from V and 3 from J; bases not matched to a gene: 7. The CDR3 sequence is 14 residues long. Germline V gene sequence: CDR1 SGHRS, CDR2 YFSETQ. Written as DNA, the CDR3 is TGCGCCAGCAGTCCCTACAGGGGCGACACTGAAGCTTTCTTT. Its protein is CASSPYRGDTEAFF. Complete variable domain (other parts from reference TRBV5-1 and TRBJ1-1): KAGVTQTPRYLIKTRGQQVTLSCSPISGHRSVSWYQQTPGQGLQFLFEYFSETQRNKGNFPGRFSGRQFSNSRSEMNVSTLELGDSALYLCASSPYRGDTEAFFGQGTRLTVV.